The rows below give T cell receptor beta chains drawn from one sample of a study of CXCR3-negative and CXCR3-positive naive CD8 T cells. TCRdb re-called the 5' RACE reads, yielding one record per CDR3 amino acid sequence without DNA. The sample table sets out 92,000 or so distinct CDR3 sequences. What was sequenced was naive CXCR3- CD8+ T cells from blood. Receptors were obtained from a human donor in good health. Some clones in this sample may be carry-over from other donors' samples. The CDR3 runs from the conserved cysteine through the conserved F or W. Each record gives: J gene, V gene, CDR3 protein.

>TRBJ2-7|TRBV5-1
CASSFGGVASEQYF
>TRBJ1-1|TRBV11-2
CASSLHGQNTEAFF
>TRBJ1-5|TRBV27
CASSPREGQPQHF
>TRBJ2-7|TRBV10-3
CASGGGRDEQYF
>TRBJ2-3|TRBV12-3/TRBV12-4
CASSPIPIGFGTDTQYF
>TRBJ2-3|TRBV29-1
CSAASENTDTQYF
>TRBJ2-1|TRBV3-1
CASSQGNEQFF
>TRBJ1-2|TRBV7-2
CASSVERHYGYTF
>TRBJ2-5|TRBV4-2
CASSQTPGSGSGRETQYF
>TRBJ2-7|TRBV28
CASSLAYIRDEQYF
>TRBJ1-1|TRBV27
CASSMTGLNTEAFF
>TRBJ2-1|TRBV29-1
CSVAGGVNNEQFF